The 22 T cell receptor gamma chains reported below all come from one sample, sequenced in a study of gammadelta T cells in human blood. TCRdb fed the RT-PCR reads into CATT to redo clone calling. This sample's table has 95 or so gamma-chain clones. Sequencing was carried out using Vgamma9Vdelta2 gamma-delta T cells from adult blood. The source is a human donor.

This clone turned up a few times. This DNA's translation differs at residue 9 from TCRdb's protein, which comes from a much larger clone; a read error is likely, and the protein shown is translated from the DNA. The chain employs TRGV9 and TRGJP. There are 16 residues in the CDR3. Germline V gives CDR1 GITISATS, CDR2 ISYDGTV (reference sequence). The CDR3 region has the DNA TGTGCCTTGTGGGAGGTGCAAGAGTTTGGCAAAAAAATCAAGGTATTT. It yields the protein CALWEVQEFGKKIKVF.

This clone counts as hyperexpanded. This chain links TRGV9 with TRGJP. CDR3 length: 17 residues. Per germline, CDR1 GITISATS and CDR2 ISYDGTV (reference sequence). Trimming took 2 bases from V and 2 from J; bases not matched to a gene: 3. The CDR3: CALWEGRQELGKKIKVF. CDR3 DNA: TGTGCCTTGTGGGAGGGCCGGCAAGAGTTGGGCAAAAAAATCAAGGTATTT.

Concerning this clone: A read error likely explains this, since a far larger clone differs by one base. Other DNA sequences in the sample encode the same CDR3. The chain joins TRGV9 to TRGJP1. The CDR3 extends over 14 amino acids. Germline V gene sequence: CDR1 GITISATS, CDR2 ISYDGTV (reference sequence). CDR3 nucleotide sequence: TGCGCCTTGTGGATAAATACCACTGGTTGGTTCAAGATATTT. Residues: CALWINTTGWFKIF.

The chain carries TRGV4 and TRGJ1 or TRGJ2. The CDR3 length is 15 residues. The germline V gene has CDR1 EGSTGY and CDR2 YDSYTSSV. With V trimmed by 0 bases and J by 2 bases, 7 bases remained unmatched. In nucleotides, the CDR3 is TGTGCCACCTGGGATGGGCCGTTTCATTATTATAAGAAACTCTTT. It translates to CATWDGPFHYYKKLF.

With respect to this clone: This likely traces to a read error, being one base from a far larger clone. Different DNA sequences within this sample yield the same CDR3. The V call is TRGV9, the J call TRGJP. Germline lookup yields CDR1 GITISATS and CDR2 ISYDGTV (reference sequence). CDR3 length: 18 amino acids. CDR3 DNA sequence: TGTGCCTTGTGGGAGGTGCTTATCGAAGAGTTGGGTAAAAAAATCAAGGTATTT. Amino acid sequence: CALWEVLIEELGKKIKVF.

This clone is termed medium-sized. A far larger clone is one base from this, pointing to a likely read error. Other DNA variants within this sample encode the same CDR3. The rearrangement uses TRGV9 and TRGJP. Germline trimming cut 1 base from V and 4 bases from J; bases unmatched to any gene: 1. The CDR3 is 16 amino acids. The germline CDR1 and CDR2 sequences are GITISATS and ISYDGTV (reference sequence). CDR3 protein: CALWEVQELGKKIKVF. CDR3 bases: TGTGCCTTGTGGGAGGTACAAGAGTTGGGCAAAAAAATCAAGGTATTT.

This clone was seen more than once but under ten times. The protein in TCRdb stems from a much larger clone and differs at residue 11 from this DNA's translation, likely a read error; here the protein is translated from the DNA. The rearrangement links TRGV9 to TRGJP. The CDR3 is 14 residues long. CDR1 and CDR2 from the germline V gene are GITISATS and ISYDGTV (reference sequence). As DNA, the CDR3 is TGTGCCTTGTGGGCAGAGTTGGGCAAAAAATTCAAGGTATTT. Residues: CALWAELGKKFKVF.

This clone was seen more than once but under ten times. A far bigger clonotype differs at one base, so this is likely a read error. This sample also contains other DNA sequences that code for the same CDR3. The V call is TRGV9, the J call TRGJP. CDR1 and CDR2 from the germline V gene are GITISATS and ISYDGTV (reference sequence). CDR3 length equals 18 residues. The chain's CDR3 is CALWEVLIEELGKKIKVF. In DNA, the CDR3 is TGTGCCTTGTGGGAGGTGCTTATCGAAGAGTTAGGCAAAAAAATCAAGGTATTT.

J is TRGJP2 and V is TRGV10. TRGV10 is placed among ORFs of uncertain function. CDR3 length equals 13 residues. V shed 8 bases, J shed 1 base, and the junction held 2 bases outside the gene matches. The CDR3 DNA reads as TGTGCTGCGTGGCCTAGTAGTGATTGGATCAAGACGTTT. This gives the protein CAAWPSSDWIKTF.

By sample fraction, this clone is large (0.1 to 1%). This may be a read error, as it is one base from a much larger clone. The sample has other DNA sequences that encode this CDR3 too. The gene calls are TRGV9 and TRGJP. The germline CDR1 and CDR2 sequences are GITISATS and ISYDGTV (reference sequence). The CDR3 is made up of 16 amino acids. J gave up 7 bases and V 0 bases, and 3 bases lay outside the gene matches. The CDR3 DNA reads TGTGCCTTGTGGGAGGTGTTGGAGTTGGGCAAAAAAATCAAGGTATTT. Translated: CALWEVLELGKKIKVF.

Relative to its sample, this clone is hyperexpanded (1% or more). Other nucleotide sequences in the sample specify the same CDR3. This chain uses TRGV9 with TRGJP. CDR1 and CDR2 from the germline V gene are GITISATS and ISYDGTV (reference sequence). Trimming took 0 bases from V and 5 from J; bases not matched to a gene: 7. This CDR3 contains 18 residues. The CDR3 sequence is CALWEVLIEELGKKIKVF. The CDR3 bases are TGTGCCTTGTGGGAGGTGCTTATCGAAGAGTTGGGCAAAAAAATCAAGGTATTT.

This clone is classed as large. A far more abundant clone sits one base away, making this likely a read error. Other DNA sequences in this specimen translate into the identical CDR3. This sequence joins TRGV9 and TRGJP. J lost 7 bases, V lost 0 bases, and 3 bases had no gene match. The CDR3 sequence is 16 residues long. Germline values: CDR1 GITISATS, CDR2 ISYDGTV (reference sequence). CDR3 loop: CALWEVQELGKKIKVF. In nucleotides, the CDR3 is TGTGCCTTGTGGGAGGTGCAGGAGTTGGGCAAAAAAATCAAGGTATTT.

By share of the sample, this clone is large. A much larger clone lies a single base off, so this may be a read error. This chain connects TRGV9 to TRGJP. The CDR3 totals 18 residues. Germline assignment: CDR1 GITISATS and CDR2 ISYDGTV (reference sequence). After removal of 2 bases from V and 5 bases from J, the junction contained 9 bases not matched to a gene. The CDR3 DNA is TGTGCCTTGTGGGAGGAGCTTATCGAAGAGTTGGGCAAAAAAATCAAGGTATTT. Its translation: CALWEELIEELGKKIKVF.

In its sample, this clone was seen a few times. The mismatch at residue 12 between this DNA's translation and the TCRdb protein of a much larger clone likely reflects a read error; the protein shown is translated from the DNA. The chain recombines TRGV9 with TRGJP. Germline V lookup: CDR1 GITISATS, CDR2 ISYDGTV (reference sequence). This CDR3 has 18 residues. Here the CDR3 DNA reads TGTGCCTTGTGGGAGGTGCTTATCGAAGAGTTGGACAAAAAAATCAAGGTATTT. It codes for CALWEVLIEELDKKIKVF.

This clone is hyperexpanded in the sample. This sequence may be a read error, since a much larger clone differs from it by one base. The chain links TRGV9 to TRGJP. Germline CDR1 and CDR2: GITISATS and ISYDGTV (reference sequence). The CDR3 is made up of 16 amino acids. Trimming removed 0 bases from V and 6 bases from J; junction bases left unmatched: 2. CDR3: CALWEVRELGKKIKVF. CDR3 coding DNA: TGTGCCTTGTGGGAGGTGCGAGAGTTGGGCAAAAAAATCAAGGTATTT.

This clone is deemed large. The same CDR3 also results from other DNA sequences found in this sample. This chain connects TRGV9 to TRGJP. V was clipped by 0 bases and J by 7 bases; unmatched bases: 3. Germline CDR1 and CDR2: GITISATS and ISYDGTV (reference sequence). CDR3 length: 16 amino acids. In DNA form, the CDR3 reads TGTGCCTTGTGGGAGGTGCTGGAGTTGGGCAAAAAAATCAAGGTATTT. This gives the protein CALWEVLELGKKIKVF.

This clone was found a few times. With only one base between it and a far larger clone, this is likely a read error. Other DNA sequences in this sample translate to the same CDR3. The rearrangement uses TRGV9 and TRGJP. The V gene's germline CDR1 is GITISATS and CDR2 ISYDGTV (reference sequence). The CDR3 has 16 residues. The CDR3 nucleotides are TGTGCTTTGTGGGAGGTGCAAGAGTTGGGCAAAAAAATCAAGGTATTT. Translated, it gives CALWEVQELGKKIKVF.

As regards this clone: A much more abundant neighbour one base away suggests this may be a read error. This chain joins TRGV9 and TRGJP. The germline V gene has CDR1 GITISATS and CDR2 ISYDGTV (reference sequence). V lost 2 bases, J lost 5 bases, and 9 bases stayed unmatched. There are 18 residues in the CDR3. CDR3 sequence: CALWEEQAKELGKKIKVF. In DNA, the CDR3 is TGTGCCTTGTGGGAGGAGCAAGCGAAAGAGTTGGGCAAAAAAATCAAGGTATTT.

This clone was seen a handful of times. The likely explanation is a read error, given a far larger clone one base away. This sample includes further DNA sequences coding for the same CDR3. This chain connects TRGV9 to TRGJP. The CDR3 covers 16 residues. Germline V CDR1 and CDR2: GITISATS, ISYDGTV (reference sequence). In DNA form, the CDR3 reads TGTGCCTTGTGGGAGGTGCAAGAGCTGGGCAAAAAAATCAAGGTATTT. It yields the protein CALWEVQELGKKIKVF.

Of note for this clone: A read error is likely here: a far larger clone is one base away. The V and J genes are TRGV10 and TRGJ1 or TRGJ2. TRGV10 is an ORF, and what it does is uncertain. This CDR3 has 12 amino acids. This CDR3 is CTGSMRYRKKLF. As DNA, the CDR3 is TGTACTGGTTCCATGAGGTACAGGAAGAAACTCTTT.

This clone was seen only a few times. TCRdb shows a much larger clone's protein in place of this DNA's translation, and the two differ at residue 3, likely through a read error; the protein shown is translated from the DNA. The chain recombines TRGV9 with TRGJP. Germline loops: CDR1 GITISATS, CDR2 ISYDGTV (reference sequence). The CDR3 has 16 residues. The CDR3 loop is CAVWEKQELGKKIKVF. CDR3 DNA sequence: TGTGCCGTGTGGGAGAAGCAAGAGTTGGGCAAAAAAATCAAGGTATTT.

Points on this clone: This is likely an artifact of a read error, given a far larger clone one base away. The identical CDR3 is also encoded by other nucleotide sequences in the sample. The chain is built from TRGV9 and TRGJP. Germline V CDR1 and CDR2: GITISATS, ISYDGTV (reference sequence). This CDR3 contains 18 residues. With V trimmed by 0 bases and J by 7 bases, 9 bases remained unmatched. CDR3 amino acids: CALWEVLIEELGKKIKVF. The CDR3 bases are TGTGCCTTGTGGGAGGTGCTTATCGAGGAGTTGGGCAAAAAAATCAAGGTATTT.